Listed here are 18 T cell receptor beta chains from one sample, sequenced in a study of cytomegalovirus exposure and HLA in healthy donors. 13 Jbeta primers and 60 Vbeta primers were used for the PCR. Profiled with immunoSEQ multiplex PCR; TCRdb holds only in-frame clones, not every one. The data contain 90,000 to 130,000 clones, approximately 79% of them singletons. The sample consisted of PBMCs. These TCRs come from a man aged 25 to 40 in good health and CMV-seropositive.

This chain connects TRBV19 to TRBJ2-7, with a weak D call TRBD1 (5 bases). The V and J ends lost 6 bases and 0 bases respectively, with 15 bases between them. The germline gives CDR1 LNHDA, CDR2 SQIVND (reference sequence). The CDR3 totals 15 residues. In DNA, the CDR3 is TGTGCCAGTAGCAGCCAGGGAATAGGCTCCTACGAGCAGTACTTC. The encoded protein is CASSSQGIGSYEQYF.

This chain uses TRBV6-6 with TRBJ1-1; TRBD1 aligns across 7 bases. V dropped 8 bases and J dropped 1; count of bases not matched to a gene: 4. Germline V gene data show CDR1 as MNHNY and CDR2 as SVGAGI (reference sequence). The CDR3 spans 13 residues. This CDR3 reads CASRTGGNTEAFF. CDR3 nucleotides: TGTGCCAGCCGGACAGGCGGGAACACTGAAGCTTTCTTT.

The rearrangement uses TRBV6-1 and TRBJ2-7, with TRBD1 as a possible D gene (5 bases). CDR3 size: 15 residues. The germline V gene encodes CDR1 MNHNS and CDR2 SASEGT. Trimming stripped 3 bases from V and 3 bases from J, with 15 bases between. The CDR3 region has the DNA TGTGCCAGCAGTGAGGAAGGGGAATTCTTCTACGAGCAGTACTTC. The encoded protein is CASSEEGEFFYEQYF.

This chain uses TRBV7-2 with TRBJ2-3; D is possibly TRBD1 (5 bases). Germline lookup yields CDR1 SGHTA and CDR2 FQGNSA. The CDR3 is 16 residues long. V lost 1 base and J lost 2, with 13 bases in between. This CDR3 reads CASSLEQGSPTDTQYF. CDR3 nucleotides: TGTGCCAGCAGCTTAGAGCAGGGCTCACCCACAGATACGCAGTATTTT.

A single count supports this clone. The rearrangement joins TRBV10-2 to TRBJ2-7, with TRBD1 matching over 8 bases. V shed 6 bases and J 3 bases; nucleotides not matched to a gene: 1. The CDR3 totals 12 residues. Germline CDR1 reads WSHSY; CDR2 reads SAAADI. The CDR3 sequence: CASSGQGYEQYF. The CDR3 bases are TGCGCCAGCAGCGGACAGGGCTACGAGCAGTACTTC.

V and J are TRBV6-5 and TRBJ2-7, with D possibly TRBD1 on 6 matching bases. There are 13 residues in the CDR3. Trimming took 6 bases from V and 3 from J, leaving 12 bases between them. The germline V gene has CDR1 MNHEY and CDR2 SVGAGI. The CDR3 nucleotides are TGTGCCAGCAGAAACCCGGACAGCTACGAGCAGTACTTC. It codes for CASRNPDSYEQYF.

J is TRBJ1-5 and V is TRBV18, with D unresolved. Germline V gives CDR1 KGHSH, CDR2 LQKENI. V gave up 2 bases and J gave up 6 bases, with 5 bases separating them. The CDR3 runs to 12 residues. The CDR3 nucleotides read TGTGCCAGCTCACCAGCCGGTCAGCCCCAGCATTTT. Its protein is CASSPAGQPQHF.

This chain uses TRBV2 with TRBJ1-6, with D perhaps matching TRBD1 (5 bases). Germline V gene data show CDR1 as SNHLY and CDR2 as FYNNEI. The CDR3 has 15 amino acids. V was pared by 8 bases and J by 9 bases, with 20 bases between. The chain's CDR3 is CASLGREGISSPLHF. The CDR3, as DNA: TGTGCCAGCCTTGGCAGGGAGGGGATAAGTTCACCCCTCCACTTT.

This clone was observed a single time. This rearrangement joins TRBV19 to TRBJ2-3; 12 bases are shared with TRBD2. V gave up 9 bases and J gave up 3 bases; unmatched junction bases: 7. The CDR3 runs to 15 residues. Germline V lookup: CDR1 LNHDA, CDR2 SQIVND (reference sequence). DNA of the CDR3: TGTGCCAGCAGTCTAGCGGGGGGGCCGACAGATACGCAGTATTTT. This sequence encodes CASSLAGGPTDTQYF.

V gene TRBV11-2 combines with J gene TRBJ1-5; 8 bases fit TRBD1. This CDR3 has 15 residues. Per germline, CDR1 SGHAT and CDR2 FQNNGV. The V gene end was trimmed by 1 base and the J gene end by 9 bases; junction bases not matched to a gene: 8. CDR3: CASSLGPTGVWPQHF. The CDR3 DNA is TGTGCCAGCAGCTTAGGCCCGACAGGGGTATGGCCCCAGCATTTT.

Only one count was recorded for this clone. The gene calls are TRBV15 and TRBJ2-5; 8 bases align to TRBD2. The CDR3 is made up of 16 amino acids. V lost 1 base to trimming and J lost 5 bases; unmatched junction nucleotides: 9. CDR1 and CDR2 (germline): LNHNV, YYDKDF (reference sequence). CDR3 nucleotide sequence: TGTGCCACCAGCAGAGGGAGTCCGCTAGCGGGCGAGACCCAGTACTTC. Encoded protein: CATSRGSPLAGETQYF.

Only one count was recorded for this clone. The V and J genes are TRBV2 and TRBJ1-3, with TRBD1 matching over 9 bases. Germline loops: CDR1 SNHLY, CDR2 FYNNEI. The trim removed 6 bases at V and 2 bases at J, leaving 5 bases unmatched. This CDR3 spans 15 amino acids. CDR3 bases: TGTGCCAGCAGGCCGGGACAGGGTCCTGGAAACACCATATATTTT. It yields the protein CASRPGQGPGNTIYF.

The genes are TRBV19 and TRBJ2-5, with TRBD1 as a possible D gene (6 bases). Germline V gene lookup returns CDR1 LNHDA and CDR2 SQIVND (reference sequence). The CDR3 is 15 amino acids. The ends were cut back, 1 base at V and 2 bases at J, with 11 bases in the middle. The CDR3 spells CASSIVGQTQETQYF. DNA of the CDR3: TGTGCCAGTAGTATAGTCGGACAGACTCAAGAGACCCAGTACTTC.

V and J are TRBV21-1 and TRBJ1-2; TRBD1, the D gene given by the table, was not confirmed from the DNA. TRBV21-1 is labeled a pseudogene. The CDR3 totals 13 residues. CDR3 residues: CASSNRGRFGYTF. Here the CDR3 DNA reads TGTGCCAGCAGCAACAGGGGGAGGTTTGGCTACACCTTC.

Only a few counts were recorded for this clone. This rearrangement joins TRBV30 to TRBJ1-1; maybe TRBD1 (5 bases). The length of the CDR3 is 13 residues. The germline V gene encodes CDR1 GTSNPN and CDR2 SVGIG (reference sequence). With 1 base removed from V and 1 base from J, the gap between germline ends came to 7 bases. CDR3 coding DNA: TGTGCCTGGAGTGAGACAGCGAACACTGAAGCTTTCTTT. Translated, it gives CAWSETANTEAFF.

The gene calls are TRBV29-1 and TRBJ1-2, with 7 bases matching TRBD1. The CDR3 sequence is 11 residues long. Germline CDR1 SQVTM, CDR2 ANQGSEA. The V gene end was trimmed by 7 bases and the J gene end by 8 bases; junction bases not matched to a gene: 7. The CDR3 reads CSDYRGGGYTF. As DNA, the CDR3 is TGCAGCGATTACAGGGGAGGCGGCTACACCTTC.

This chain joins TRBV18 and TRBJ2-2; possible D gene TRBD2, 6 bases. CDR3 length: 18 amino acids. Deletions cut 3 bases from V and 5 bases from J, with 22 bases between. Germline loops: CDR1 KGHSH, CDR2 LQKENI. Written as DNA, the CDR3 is TGTGCCAGCTCACCTCCCGGGACTCTCCTAGGAGGGACCGGGGAGCTGTTTTTT. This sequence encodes CASSPPGTLLGGTGELFF.

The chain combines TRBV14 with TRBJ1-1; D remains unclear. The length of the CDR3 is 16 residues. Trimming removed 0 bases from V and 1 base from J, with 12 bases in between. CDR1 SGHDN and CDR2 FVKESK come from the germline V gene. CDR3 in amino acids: CASSQDEQFQNTEAFF. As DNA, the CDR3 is TGTGCCAGCAGCCAAGATGAACAGTTCCAGAACACTGAAGCTTTCTTT. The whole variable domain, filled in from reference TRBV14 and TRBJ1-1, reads EAGVTQFPSHSVIEKGQTVTLRCDPISGHDNLYWYRRVMGKEIKFLLHFVKESKQDESGMPNNRFLAERTGGTYSTLKVQPAELEDSGVYFCASSQDEQFQNTEAFFGQGTRLTVV.